This T cell receptor beta chain was profiled in a study of early stage breast cancer tumors. Study overall: Most invasive tumors, about 70% of the 16, were ER+/PR+/HER2-. Around 9.8-fold was the mean read coverage per sample. Invasive lobular carcinomas made up four of 12 ER+/PR+/HER2- tumors. General observations from the study: Commonly generated sequences made up most enriched TCRB sequences shared between patients.

The repertoire was sequenced with immunoSEQ multiplex PCR; TCRdb's copy has only in-frame clones and lacks some. The sample contains 51,000 or so clones, 83% of which appear only once. This clone appeared a single time. Its antigen is still unknown. Sample: blood. This sequence originates from a person between 50 and 60 years old with breast cancer.

The CDR3 DNA reads TGTGCCAGCACCTCCTCCCCGGTGCAGCCCCAGCATTTT. It translates to CASTSSPVQPQHF. The rearrangement uses TRBV6-5 and TRBJ1-5, with D hard to call. CDR3 length: 13 amino acids. Trimming took off 7 bases at V and 7 bases at J, with 14 bases between the two ends. Germline V lookup: CDR1 MNHEY, CDR2 SVGAGI.